This T cell receptor (beta chain) was captured by sequencing in a study of cytomegalovirus exposure and HLA in healthy donors. Looked up from germline, CDR1 is SGHNT and CDR2 is YENEEA. The CDR3 is 12 residues long, counting both termini. The PCR was carried out with 60 Vbeta primers and 13 Jbeta primers. This table comes from immunoSEQ multiplex PCR, and its TCRdb copy is limited to in-frame clones, with some not included. With 100,000 to 150,000 clones in the sample, the ten largest clones hold over 0.8%. Remarks on this clone: It is unclear where the CDR3 begins or ends on the DNA, so no DNA is shown, and the CDR3 is as TCRdb lists it.

This chain joins TRBV11-3 and TRBJ2-1; the D call in the table, TRBD1, was not verified against the DNA. The receptor was derived from a young man in good health and CMV-seronegative. The sequencing sample was made of PBMCs. The CDR3 region is CASSFGQGIKFF.